This record looks at one T cell receptor beta chain sequence and its context. V was cut by 6 bases and J by 3 bases, with 6 bases left in between. CDR1 and CDR2 from the germline V gene are SNHLY and FYNNEI. This CDR3 is built from 12 residues. The data are from a study of T cell changes during pregnancy in multiple sclerosis. The table came from immunoSEQ multiplex PCR; TCRdb's copy has only in-frame clones and leaves some out. The sample lists about 81,000 clones, just over 90% seen once, with roughly 1.4% in the top ten. The J gene is TRBJ1-5, the V gene TRBV2; no clear D gene. The specimen comprised peripheral blood, sampled in the third trimester of pregnancy. This receptor was obtained from a female donor in good health, enrolled as a control in a pregnancy study. CDR3 loop: CASRAFNQPQHF. The DNA of the CDR3 is TGTGCCAGCAGGGCCTTCAATCAGCCCCAGCATTTT.